This section outlines one T cell receptor (beta chain) sequence together with its context. No antigen is known for it. These data belong to a study of T cell repertoires in cytomegalovirus infection. Study information: An indication of both CMV infection and matching HLA type came from public TCR beta signatures.

A single record per CDR3 protein comes from TCRdb applying MiXCR to the reads. The sample shows about 310,000 distinct CDR3 sequences, under 20% of them seen only once. The V end lost 7 bases, the J end lost 0 bases, and 20 bases lay between the germline ends. CDR3 length: 17 amino acids. The germline V gene encodes CDR1 SGHRS and CDR2 YFSETQ. General study results and limits: Clonotypes of TCR beta that were HLA-C-restricted and CMV-specific dominated the ex vivo response.

The receptor's source is a human donor in good health (CMV status not recorded). Some clones in this sample may be carry-over from other donors' samples. The genes are TRBV5-1 and TRBJ1-3; D possibly corresponds to TRBD1 (6 bases). Sequenced input: PBMCs. The CDR3 sequence: CASQSTGVPYSGNTIYF. CDR3 DNA: TGCGCCAGCCAGTCGACAGGCGTCCCTTACTCTGGAAACACCATATATTTT.